The T cell receptor (beta chain) under discussion was sequenced for a study of T-cell reconstitution after alpha-beta-depleted transplantation in children. This clonotype has a count of ten or more. Its antigen remains unidentified. V lost 4 bases and J 2 bases, leaving 14 bases between the germline ends. CDR1 and CDR2 from the germline V gene are LGHDT and YNNKEL (reference sequence). CDR3 size: 15 residues. This sample's TCRbeta library carried unique molecular identifier barcodes. TCRdb reprocessed the PCR reads via MiXCR and lists one record per CDR3 protein. The table records approximately 190,000 distinct CDR3 sequences, around 5.9% of them present only once. Study findings and constraints: Alpha-beta T cells about two months after transplant reportedly derived from several hundred expanded graft clones. A year post-transplant, T-cell counts and diversity derived mostly from newly produced T cells.

Specimen: PBMCs, collected before TCRalphabeta/CD19-depleted stem cell transplant. This sequence originates from a girl under three years old with combined immunodeficiency, due to receive a stem cell transplant. The J gene is TRBJ1-1, the V gene TRBV3-1, with unresolved D. The chain's CDR3 is CASSLTRNGNTEAFF. The CDR3 DNA sequence: TGTGCCAGCAGCCTAACCCGGAACGGCAACACTGAAGCTTTCTTT. Based on the CDR3 plus reference TRBV3-1 and TRBJ1-1, the full variable domain is DTAVSQTPKYLVTQMGNDKSIKCEQNLGHDTMYWYKQDSKKFLKIMFSYNNKELIINETVPNRFSPKSPDKAHLNLHINSLELGDSAVYFCASSLTRNGNTEAFFGQGTRLTVV.